The rows below give T cell receptor beta chains drawn from one sample of a study of blood T cell repertoires in COVID-19. Clones were sequenced by immunoSEQ multiplex PCR, and TCRdb holds only the in-frame ones, with some missing. The sample has 150,000 or so clones, 75% to 90% seen once. The sequenced sample consisted of peripheral blood. The receptors here all came from a man in his late teens or twenties with COVID-19, enrolled during active disease. Both conserved end residues are part of each CDR3. A D gene is named only where the DNA matches it firmly. Rows may omit the clone size; those that give it use once, few, many or a size class.

j_call	d_call	clone_size	v_call	cdr3_nt	cdr3_aa
TRBJ2-2	NA	once	TRBV30	TGTGCCTGGAGTGGATTACAAAAGAACACCGGGGAGCTGTTTTTT	CAWSGLQKNTGELFF
TRBJ2-5	NA	NA	TRBV7-6	TGTGCCAGCAGCTTAGTAGACAGATACCAAGAGACCCAGTACTTC	CASSLVDRYQETQYF
TRBJ2-2	TRBD1	NA	TRBV5-6	TGTGCCAGCAGCCCCCGGGACAGGGGATTCACCGGGGAGCTGTTTTTT	CASSPRDRGFTGELFF
TRBJ2-3	NA	NA	TRBV30	TGTGCCTGGAGTGGGCTAGCTGCAGATACGCAGTATTTT	CAWSGLAADTQYF
TRBJ1-5	TRBD1	NA	TRBV28	TGTGCCAGCAGTATCCTACAGGGGGAGCATCAGCCCCAGCATTTT	CASSILQGEHQPQHF
TRBJ2-6	TRBD1	NA	TRBV6-2/TRBV6-3	TGTGCCAGCAGCAAGCCTACAGGGGGCGCAGCCAACGTCCTGACTTTC	CASSKPTGGAANVLTF
TRBJ1-1	TRBD1	NA	TRBV2	TGTGCCAGCGTGAGGGGCACGACAGGGGGCGCAGCTTTCTTT	CASVRGTTGGAAFF
TRBJ1-5	NA	once	TRBV5-1	TGCGCCAGCAGCTTGGGGCCCACAGGGATGGGTCAGCCCCAGCATTTT	CASSLGPTGMGQPQHF
TRBJ2-1	NA	NA	TRBV3-1/TRBV3-2	TGTGCCAGCACCCCTCGAGATGGGCAGTTCTTC	CASTPRDGQFF
TRBJ1-2	NA	NA	TRBV10-3	TGTGCCATCAGTGACAGCTATGGCTACACCTTC	CAISDSYGYTF
TRBJ2-3	TRBD2	NA	TRBV5-1	TGCGCCAGCAGCTTGGTCCCTACGGGGCGGGAGAGCACAGATACGCAGTATTTT	CASSLVPTGRESTDTQYF
TRBJ2-2	TRBD2	NA	TRBV7-3	TGTGCCAGCAGCTTGGGACTAGCGGGAGCTTCCGGGGAGCTGTTTTTT	CASSLGLAGASGELFF
TRBJ2-1	NA	NA	TRBV30	TGTGCCTGGAGTCGTTCTGTATACAATGAGCAGTTCTTC	CAWSRSVYNEQFF
TRBJ1-1	NA	NA	TRBV10-1	TGCGCCAGCAAACGATATGACAGGTGCACTGAAGCTTTCTTT	CASKRYDRCTEAFF
TRBJ2-3	TRBD2	NA	TRBV11-2	TGTGCCAGCAGCTTAGGTTTGGGGACTAGCATGGATTTT	CASSLGLGTSMDF
TRBJ1-2	TRBD1	many	TRBV30	TGTGCCTGGACCCTGACAGGGGGCAGCTATGGCTACACCTTC	CAWTLTGGSYGYTF
TRBJ2-1	NA	NA	TRBV23-1	TGCGCCAGCAGTCAATCTATCTCAGACAATGAGCAGTTCTTC	CASSQSISDNEQFF
TRBJ2-5	TRBD2	NA	TRBV19	TGTGCCAGTAGTATAGATACTCTGACTAGCCCGGAGACCCAGTACTTC	CASSIDTLTSPETQYF
TRBJ2-7	TRBD2	NA	TRBV5-6	TGTGCCAGCAGCTGGGGGGGGTCCGAGCAGTACTTC	CASSWGGSEQYF
TRBJ1-4	TRBD1	NA	TRBV6-5	TGTGCCAGCAGCCGGGACAGGGAAAGGGGAGAAAAACTGCTTTTT	CASSRDRERGEKLLF
TRBJ2-5	NA	once	TRBV27	TGTGCCAGCAGAGCTTCCTTGGAGACCCAGTACTTC	CASRASLETQYF
TRBJ2-3	NA	NA	TRBV14	TGTGCCAGCAGCCAAACGGTACGGGGTACGGCGGCAAGCACAGATACGCAGTATTTT	CASSQTVRGTAASTDTQYF
TRBJ2-1	NA	once	TRBV11-2	TGTGCCAGCAGCCCCAGTGCTAGCTTCGGTGAGCAGTTCTTC	CASSPSASFGEQFF
TRBJ2-7	NA	NA	TRBV28	TGTGCCAGCAGGGGGCGGGGAGCGATGATTTACGAGCAGTACTTC	CASRGRGAMIYEQYF
TRBJ2-1	TRBD2	many	TRBV24-1	TGTGCCACCAGTGATTTCCCAAGCGGGAGGCTGAATGAGCAGTTCTTC	CATSDFPSGRLNEQFF
TRBJ2-7	NA	NA	TRBV5-1	TGCGCCAGCAGCTCCCGTCAGGGGGGAGTATACGAGCAGTACTTC	CASSSRQGGVYEQYF
TRBJ2-1	TRBD2	NA	TRBV5-6	TGTGCCAGCAGCCCCACGGGGGCGGGAGGGCTGGACAATGAGCAGTTCTTC	CASSPTGAGGLDNEQFF
TRBJ2-5	NA	NA	TRBV5-5	TGTGCCAGCAGCTTGGGTGGGGCAGGCCTCCAAGAGACCCAGTACTTC	CASSLGGAGLQETQYF
TRBJ2-1	NA	NA	TRBV7-8	TGTGCCAGCAGCTTAGGACCAGCGAGCAATGAGCAGTTCTTC	CASSLGPASNEQFF